This record covers a single T cell receptor beta chain. Reverse transcription of roughly 0.45 to 1 ug RNA was performed with random hexamers. The authors amplified TCR beta CDR3 across 54 Vbeta and 13 Jbeta using immunoSEQ multiplex PCR. TCRdb reanalysed the immunoSEQ multiplex PCR reads using MiXCR and keeps one entry per CDR3 protein. The sample lists 150,000 to 200,000 distinct CDR3 sequences, around 94% occurring once. The data originate from a study of CD8 T cells in Susac syndrome. CDR1 is DFQATT, CDR2 SNEGSKA, per germline (reference sequence). The CDR3 is 15 residues long. The V gene end was trimmed by 2 bases and the J gene end by 0 bases; junction bases not matched to a gene: 5.

Sample: CD4+ T cells from PBMCs. The chain couples TRBV20-1 to TRBJ1-1; TRBD1 aligns across 8 bases. This TCR came from a human donor in good health. In DNA form, the CDR3 reads TGCAGTGCTAGACAACTACAGGGGGTGAACACTGAAGCTTTCTTT. This sequence encodes CSARQLQGVNTEAFF.